The T cell receptor beta chain described here comes from a study of shared clonotypes between healthy human individuals. Naive CD8 cells lacked CD45RO, underwent positive selection for CCR7 and left out terminally differentiated effector memory CD45RA+ cells. V dropped 3 bases and J dropped 0 bases, with 9 bases sitting between them. CDR3 length: 15 amino acids. In germline, CDR1 is SNHLY, CDR2 FYNNEI. The assay was immunoSEQ multiplex PCR, and TCRdb's table has in-frame clones only and misses some. The data show approximately 2,000,000 clones, with around 93% seen just once and roughly 1.7% held by the top ten. This clone appeared once.

The chain uses TRBV2 and TRBJ2-4, with D unresolved. The sequence was collected from a man aged 18 to 35 in good health. Some clones in this sample may be carry-over from other donors' samples. Material: naive CD8+ T cells from PBMCs. DNA of the CDR3: TGTGCCAGCAGTGATTTGGAACTAGCCAAAAACATTCAGTACTTC. Protein sequence: CASSDLELAKNIQYF.